This is a list of T cell receptor beta chains from one sample in a study of CD8 T cells in ankylosing spondylitis. Via MiXCR, TCRdb re-called the 5' RACE reads, giving one row per CDR3 protein. There are about 96,000 distinct CDR3 sequences in the sample; around 25% occur only once, and 45% to 65% lies in the top ten. Sequences were obtained from blood, either unsorted or a sorted T cell fraction (not recorded which). All receptors derive from a male donor with ankylosing spondylitis or in good health (not recorded which). CDR3s include the opening cysteine and the closing phenylalanine or tryptophan. The D gene is left open where the match is weak. Where a row states a size, it is once, few, many or the class of an expanded clone; other rows omit it.

TRBJ1-1 TRBV20-1 many . TGCAGTGCTAGTTTGGTACAGTTCCACACTGAAGCTTTCTTT CSASLVQFHTEAFF
TRBJ2-7 TRBV14 . TRBD2 TGTGCCAGCAGCGGTGTGACTAGCGGATCCTACGAGCAGTACTTC CASSGVTSGSYEQYF
TRBJ1-2 TRBV5-1 . . TGCGCCAGCAGCTTGGCCGATAGGGCAGCTAACTATGGCTACACCTTC CASSLADRAANYGYTF
TRBJ1-1 TRBV28 . . TGTGCCAGCAGTTTAGGAGGACAGAGCGTCACTGAAGCTTTCTTT CASSLGGQSVTEAFF
TRBJ2-7 TRBV5-1 . TRBD2 TGCGCCAGCAGCGCGGGGGACTACGAGCAGTACTTC CASSAGDYEQYF
TRBJ2-1 TRBV18 . . TGTGCCGTGAAAGGACAGCCACTTTCTTCTGAGCAGTTCTTC CAVKGQPLSSEQFF
TRBJ2-7 TRBV3-1 . . TGTGCCAGCAGCCAAGAGACAGTAAGAAGGCAGTACTTC CASSQETVRRQYF
TRBJ1-5 TRBV10-3 . . TGCGCCATCAGTTCCGGGACCGGGACGGATCAGCCCCAGCATTTT CAISSGTGTDQPQHF
TRBJ2-5 TRBV5-1 . . TGCGCCAGCAGCTTGCTCCAGGGTTTAGGGGAGACCCAGTACTTC CASSLLQGLGETQYF
TRBJ2-3 TRBV20-1 . . TGCAGTGCTAGAGTAATGGAGGACTACCGCACAGATACGCAGTATTTT CSARVMEDYRTDTQYF
TRBJ2-2 TRBV7-6 . . TGTGCCAGCAGCTTAGCGGGGGGGCCTACAGGGGAGCTGTTTTTT CASSLAGGPTGELFF
TRBJ2-1 TRBV7-2 . TRBD2 TGTGCCAGCAGCTCGACTAGCGGGAGATACAATGAGCAGTTCTTC CASSSTSGRYNEQFF
TRBJ1-1 TRBV12-3/TRBV12-4 few . TGTGCCAGCAGTGAGGGATTCACTGAAGCTTTCTTT CASSEGFTEAFF
TRBJ2-5 TRBV4-1 many TRBD2 TGCGCCAGCAGCCAAGGCTTAGCGGGAGGGCAAGAGACCCAGTACTTC CASSQGLAGGQETQYF
TRBJ1-1 TRBV7-3 many . TGTGCCAGCAGCTTAAATGGACCGATGAACACTGAAGCTTTCTTT CASSLNGPMNTEAFF
TRBJ2-5 TRBV20-1 few TRBD1 TGCAGTGCCCTAAAGGGACAGGACCAAGAGACCCAGTACTTC CSALKGQDQETQYF
TRBJ2-2 TRBV12-3/TRBV12-4 . . TGTGCCAGCAGTTTATGGGGTGCCGCGGAGCTGTTTTTT CASSLWGAAELFF
TRBJ1-5 TRBV11-2 . . TGTGCCAGCAGCTTAGATCGGGAGGGTCAGCCCCAGCATTTT CASSLDREGQPQHF
TRBJ2-3 TRBV24-1 many . TGTGCCACCAGTGACTCTAGTGAGCGCGGCACAGATACGCAGTATTTT CATSDSSERGTDTQYF
TRBJ2-4 TRBV3-1 . . TGTGCCAGCAGCCAAGATCACGGGGGCACAGCCAAAAACATTCAGTACTTC CASSQDHGGTAKNIQYF
TRBJ1-1 TRBV7-9 once . TGTGCCAGCAGCTTAACGAGGGAGGCTTTCTTT CASSLTREAFF
TRBJ1-2 TRBV5-1 . TRBD1 TGCGCCAGCAGCACGACAGGGGCGGTACTTCATGGCTACACCTTC CASSTTGAVLHGYTF
TRBJ1-2 TRBV5-6 few . TGTGCCAGCCGAACCGGGCCGGACGATGGCTACACCTTC CASRTGPDDGYTF
TRBJ2-7 TRBV6-1 . TRBD2 TGTGCCAGCAGCCTCAGCGGGGCTACCTACGAGCAGTACTTC CASSLSGATYEQYF
TRBJ1-1 TRBV29-1 many . TGCAGCGTTCGAGACGACGGTAGCAACACTGAAGCTTTCTTT CSVRDDGSNTEAFF
TRBJ2-3 TRBV5-1 few . TGCGCCAGCAGCTTTACCCAACTACCCACTTTAGATACGCAGTATTTT CASSFTQLPTLDTQYF
TRBJ1-2 TRBV6-6 . . TGTGCCAGCAGTTTCTATAGTCGTTATGGCTACACCTTC CASSFYSRYGYTF
TRBJ2-1 TRBV10-3 . . TGTGCCATCAGTGACGAGGATTACTCCTACAATGAGCAGTTCTTC CAISDEDYSYNEQFF
TRBJ2-1 TRBV7-2 . . TGTGCCAGCAGCTTCCGCTACTCCTACAATGAGCAGTTCTTC CASSFRYSYNEQFF
TRBJ1-6 TRBV3-1 . . TGTGCCAGCAGCCAAGATAGACACTTACTCCACTTT CASSQDRHLLHF
TRBJ2-6 TRBV25-1 . . TGTGCCAGCAGTAAAAGTTCCTCTGGGGCCAACGTCCTGACTTTC CASSKSSSGANVLTF
TRBJ2-6 TRBV4-2 . . TGTGCCAGCAGCCCCCCTAGAGTCTTCTCTGGGGCCAACGTCCTGACTTTC CASSPPRVFSGANVLTF
TRBJ2-5 TRBV27 . . TGTGCCAGCAGTTTAGTTCCGGTCAGGACCCAGTACTTC CASSLVPVRTQYF
TRBJ2-2 TRBV20-1 . TRBD2 TGCAGTGCTACTAGCGGGAGTGTCACCGGGGAGCTGTTTTTT CSATSGSVTGELFF
TRBJ1-2 TRBV3-1 many . TGTGCAACGGCGGGTAACTATGGCTACACCTTC CATAGNYGYTF
TRBJ1-2 TRBV10-3 . . TGTGCCATCAGTGAGGACAGCCGCTATGGCTACACCTTC CAISEDSRYGYTF
TRBJ2-3 TRBV5-1 . . TGCGCCAGCAGCTTGGAGGTTGCAGGGGAGGATACGCAGTATTTT CASSLEVAGEDTQYF
TRBJ1-4 TRBV7-9 once . TGTGCCAGCAGCGGGTCCGGGGCCGGGGAAAAACTGTTTTTT CASSGSGAGEKLFF
TRBJ1-2 TRBV7-3 . . TGTGCCAGCAGAGGTTTCTCGACCGTAAAAAACTATGGCTACACCTTC CASRGFSTVKNYGYTF
TRBJ1-5 TRBV5-1 . TRBD1 TGCGCCAGCAGCCCGGGACAGGGACGAGATCAGCCCCAGCATTTT CASSPGQGRDQPQHF
TRBJ2-6 TRBV5-1 . TRBD2 TGCGCCAGCAGCTTTCTAGCGGGAGGGCAGGCCGGGGCCAACGTCCTGACTTTC CASSFLAGGQAGANVLTF
TRBJ1-5 TRBV3-1 . . TGTGCCAGCAGCCAAGAGGACACCGTAGGGAATCAGCCCCAGCATTTT CASSQEDTVGNQPQHF
TRBJ1-4 TRBV7-9 . . TGTGCCAGCAGCGGATGGGAGGGGGACGAAAAACTGTTTTTT CASSGWEGDEKLFF
TRBJ1-1 TRBV7-2 many TRBD1 TGTGCCAGCAGCCTTGGGACAGGGTATGGGAACACTGAAGCTTTCTTT CASSLGTGYGNTEAFF
TRBJ2-1 TRBV5-1 . . TGCGCCAGCAGAGGGCTCCCCAGCTCCTACAATGAGCAGTTCTTC CASRGLPSSYNEQFF
TRBJ2-2 TRBV12-3/TRBV12-4 . TRBD1 TGTGCCAGCGACGACAGGGGCCGATCGAACACCGGGGAGCTGTTTTTT CASDDRGRSNTGELFF
TRBJ2-1 TRBV4-1 few . TGCGCCAGCAGCCCCTGGGTTCGCGATGAGCAGTTCTTC CASSPWVRDEQFF
TRBJ1-1 TRBV20-1 few . TGCCTTGCTGGGCCAGGGGTCACTGAAGCTTTCTTT CLAGPGVTEAFF